The following is a T cell receptor beta chain sequence with its context. The source of the sample is a study of blood T cell repertoires in COVID-19. Overall study context: Sites in the United States, Italy and Spain provided acute and convalescent COVID-19 samples.

Authors' methods: Estimation of nucleated cell counts was performed using reference gene primer amplification. Using immunoSEQ multiplex PCR, the repertoire was profiled, and TCRdb retains in-frame clones only, with some absent. V, J and clone size are those of that table, while D and trimming were read from the DNA. The sample has about 130,000 clones; approximately 83% are singletons. CDR1 is LGHNA and CDR2 is YSLEER in the germline V gene. The CDR3 loop spans 14 amino acids. V was shortened by 4 bases and J by 8 bases, with 14 bases between the two germline ends. The chain links TRBV4-3 to TRBJ1-4, with a tentative D call TRBD1 (6 bases). Sequencing input: peripheral blood. This receptor was taken from a woman older than 75 with acute or convalescent COVID-19. The CDR3 sequence is CASSRAGAREKLFF. CDR3 bases: TGCGCCAGCAGCCGAGCAGGGGCCAGGGAAAAACTGTTTTTT.